The 20 T cell receptor beta chains below come from one sample, sequenced in a study of T cell responses to AZD1222 COVID-19 vaccine. Assay: immunoSEQ multiplex PCR; the TCRdb copy retains only in-frame clones and omits some. The table includes more than 35,000 clones, 83% detected once. The sample in question was peripheral blood, obtained on day 0 of AZD1222 vaccination. These receptors were obtained from an adult in good health.

The rearrangement uses TRBV15 and TRBJ1-5; 8 nucleotides agree with TRBD1. The germline CDR1 and CDR2 sequences are LNHNV and YYDKDF (reference sequence). This CDR3 comprises 17 residues. V lost 0 bases and J lost 7; bases outside the gene matches: 11. The DNA for the CDR3 is TGTGCCACCAGCAGAGATCCCTTGTTGGACAGGGTGCAGCCCCAGCATTTT. Its translation: CATSRDPLLDRVQPQHF.

This clone was recorded a few times. The rearrangement links TRBV7-2 to TRBJ2-3; 12 bases fit TRBD2. The V gene's germline CDR1 is SGHTA and CDR2 FQGNSA. Germline trimming cut 2 bases from V and 1 base from J; bases unmatched to any gene: 7. CDR3 size: 18 residues. The CDR3 reads CASSLSLAGGLRTDTQYF. The CDR3 DNA follows: TGTGCCAGCAGCTTAAGCCTAGCGGGGGGGCTGCGCACAGATACGCAGTATTTT.

This chain joins TRBV12-3 or TRBV12-4 and TRBJ1-2, with D hard to call. The CDR3 is made up of 13 amino acids. The germline V and J ends were trimmed by 3 bases and 3 bases, with 8 bases remaining between them. The CDR3 region has the DNA TGTGCCAGCAGTTTCCCAGGAGACTATGGCTACACCTTC. Translation gives CASSFPGDYGYTF.

Note on this clone: At the DNA level, this CDR3 is encoded by other sequences in the same sample as well. The chain combines TRBV7-9 with TRBJ1-1; no clear D. Between the trimmed V and J ends, which lost 0 bases and 2 bases, there was a span of 4 bases. Per germline, CDR1 SEHNR and CDR2 FQNEAQ (reference sequence). The length of the CDR3 is 13 residues. The CDR3 coding sequence is TGTGCCAGCAGCTTAGCCGGAAACACTGAAGCTTTCTTT. Translating gives CASSLAGNTEAFF.

In its sample, this clone was seen a few times. V usage is TRBV7-9 and J usage is TRBJ1-2; D perhaps matches TRBD1 (5 bases). Germline V gene sequence: CDR1 SEHNR, CDR2 FQNEAQ (reference sequence). Trimming removed 5 bases from V and 4 bases from J, with 20 bases in between. The CDR3 spans 16 residues. The CDR3 region has the DNA TGTGCCAGCAGCCCCCGGTTAGGGGAGAAGGGCTATGGCTACACCTTC. As protein: CASSPRLGEKGYGYTF.

This clone was picked up a small number of times. The chain recombines TRBV15 with TRBJ2-1; D is undetermined. Germline V gene data show CDR1 as LNHNV and CDR2 as YYDKDF (reference sequence). The V and J ends lost 9 bases and 1 base respectively, with 13 bases between them. CDR3 size: 14 residues. CDR3 in amino acids: CATCSGVSYNEQFF. CDR3 DNA: TGTGCCACATGCAGTGGGGTATCCTACAATGAGCAGTTCTTC.

The chain combines TRBV6-5 with TRBJ1-5, with unresolved D. CDR1 MNHEY and CDR2 SVGAGI come from the germline V gene. V lost 2 bases, J lost 0 bases, and 5 bases lay in between. CDR3 length: 14 amino acids. In DNA, the CDR3 is TGTGCCAGCAGTTACCGCAGTAGCAATCAGCCCCAGCATTTT. This translates into CASSYRSSNQPQHF.

This clone has a handful of counts. V and J are TRBV27 and TRBJ2-7; the match to TRBD2 covers 14 bases. The CDR3 runs 18 residues. Trimming took 3 bases from V and 4 from J; bases not matched to a gene: 11. Germline lookup yields CDR1 MNHEY and CDR2 SMNVEV (reference sequence). The CDR3 here is CASSFTDGGLAGVYEQYF. The CDR3 region has the DNA TGTGCCAGCAGTTTTACGGATGGGGGACTAGCGGGAGTGTACGAGCAGTACTTC.

The V call is TRBV18, the J call TRBJ2-2; TRBD2 is a possible D gene (5 bases). Germline V lookup: CDR1 KGHSH, CDR2 LQKENI. The CDR3 has 14 amino acids. Trimming removed 0 bases at V and 6 bases at J, with 8 bases between. CDR3 protein: CASSPPAGAGELFF. The CDR3 DNA is TGTGCCAGCTCACCACCTGCCGGGGCCGGGGAGCTGTTTTTT.

This chain joins TRBV3-1 (or the pseudogene TRBV3-2) and TRBJ2-6; no clear D. The germline V and J ends were trimmed by 0 bases and 0 bases, with 9 bases remaining between them. The CDR3 consists of 17 residues. Germline V CDR1 and CDR2: LGHDT, YNNKEL (reference sequence). The CDR3 sequence is CASSQDGTLSGANVLTF. As DNA, the CDR3 is TGTGCCAGCAGCCAAGATGGAACGCTCTCTGGGGCCAACGTCCTGACTTTC.

The chain has TRBV3-1 (or the pseudogene TRBV3-2) and TRBJ1-3; D call uncertain. Germline V CDR1 and CDR2: LGHDT, YNNKEL (reference sequence). The CDR3 length is 16 residues. Trimming took off 0 bases at V and 0 bases at J, with 9 bases between the two ends. The CDR3 DNA follows: TGTGCCAGCAGCCAAGATTGGCTGAACTCTGGAAACACCATATATTTT. This sequence encodes CASSQDWLNSGNTIYF.

The chain is built from TRBV28 and TRBJ2-7; TRBD2 agrees at 13 bases. This CDR3 is built from 17 residues. Germline trimming cut 0 bases from V and 5 bases from J; bases unmatched to any gene: 7. The V gene's germline CDR1 is MDHEN and CDR2 SYDVKM. DNA for the CDR3: TGTGCCAGCAGTTTATGGGCCGGACTAGCGGGGGAGAACGAGCAGTACTTC. Its protein is CASSLWAGLAGENEQYF.

This clone was seen a handful of times. The chain is built from TRBV11-2 and TRBJ2-3, with 8 positions matching TRBD2. Per the germline V gene, CDR1 is SGHAT and CDR2 is FQNNGV. The CDR3 has 16 residues. V gave up 5 bases and J gave up 4 bases; unmatched junction bases: 11. CDR3 nucleotides: TGTGCCAGCAGCCCCTACGGGGGGGGGAGACCAGATACGCAGTATTTT. Translating it yields CASSPYGGGRPDTQYF.

The chain couples TRBV12-5 to TRBJ2-1; D is uncertain. V shed 5 bases and J shed 5 bases, with 4 bases lying between them. Looked up from germline, CDR1 is LGHNT and CDR2 is FRNRAP. The CDR3 is 11 residues long. For the CDR3, the DNA is TGTGCTAGTGGTCAACACAATGAGCAGTTCTTC. Its translation is CASGQHNEQFF.

The genes are TRBV2 and TRBJ2-7; D may be TRBD1 or TRBD2 (5 bases each). The CDR3 extends over 17 amino acids. The V end lost 6 bases, the J end lost 4 bases, and 25 bases lay between the germline ends. CDR1 and CDR2 from the germline V gene are SNHLY and FYNNEI. The CDR3 spells CASRGRDRWGSGYEQYF. CDR3 bases: TGTGCCAGCAGGGGCCGGGACCGATGGGGGAGTGGGTACGAGCAGTACTTC.

This clone came up many times. This sequence joins TRBV19 and TRBJ1-6; D gene unclear. This CDR3 has 14 amino acids. Germline V gene sequence: CDR1 LNHDA, CDR2 SQIVND (reference sequence). V lost 6 bases to trimming and J lost 8 bases, with 14 bases between them. The CDR3 nucleotides are TGTGCCAGTAGGCCCACCTCCGCATATTCACCCCTCCACTTT. Protein sequence: CASRPTSAYSPLHF.

The V call is TRBV28, the J call TRBJ1-5; a weak D match, TRBD1 (5 bases). In germline, CDR1 is MDHEN, CDR2 SYDVKM. V lost 4 bases, J lost 4 bases, and 5 bases lay in between. There are 12 residues in the CDR3. CDR3 coding DNA: TGTGCCAGCAGTTGGGGGAATCAGCCCCAGCATTTT. This codes for CASSWGNQPQHF. The full variable domain, in which reference TRBV28 and TRBJ1-5 provide the parts outside the CDR3, is DVKVTQSSRYLVKRTGEKVFLECVQDMDHENMFWYRQDPGLGLRLIYFSYDVKMKEKGDIPEGYSVSREKKERFSLILESASTNQTSMYLCASSWGNQPQHFGDGTRLSIL.

The table lists this clone with a few counts. The chain carries TRBV7-2 and TRBJ2-7; 8 bases match TRBD1. The CDR3 is 19 residues long. The V gene's germline CDR1 is SGHTA and CDR2 FQGNSA. J gave up 3 bases and V 4 bases, and 20 bases lay outside the gene matches. The CDR3 DNA reads as TGTGCCAGCAGCTCCCGACGAACGCCAGGGGGCGTTGACCTCTACGAGCAGTACTTC. Its protein product is CASSSRRTPGGVDLYEQYF.

This sequence joins TRBV2 and TRBJ1-6, with a weak D call TRBD1 (5 bases). This CDR3 is built from 13 residues. V shed 5 bases and J shed 10 bases, with 12 bases lying between them. The germline gives CDR1 SNHLY, CDR2 FYNNEI. The CDR3 reads CASSSREDSPLHF. Here the CDR3 DNA reads TGTGCCAGCAGTAGCAGGGAGGACTCACCCCTCCACTTT.

V usage is TRBV7-8 and J usage is TRBJ2-7; the D gene is possibly TRBD1 (5 bases). Between the trimmed V and J ends, which lost 5 bases and 3 bases, there was a span of 14 bases. The length of the CDR3 is 14 residues. Germline values: CDR1 SGHVS, CDR2 FQNEAQ. As DNA, the CDR3 is TGTGCCAGCAGCGACAGACAGACCCGCTACGAGCAGTACTTC. It specifies CASSDRQTRYEQYF.